The T cell receptor (beta chain) described here comes from a study of cytotoxic CD8 clonotypes in ibrutinib-treated CLL. About the study: Within the patient group, approximately 10 were relapsed/refractory and some 15 treatment-naive, and 17 were IGHV unmutated.

Points from the study as a whole: Clonality at baseline surpassed age-matched healthy donors and tracked circulating CD8+ T-cell counts. A rise in clonality was seen at ibrutinib response, and a fall back toward baseline was seen at progression.

Notes on this clone: Its cognate antigen is unknown.

Depths of 1 in 200,000 to 1 in 1 million T cells were the sequencing target. Assay used: immunoSEQ multiplex PCR; TCRdb lists only in-frame clones, some missing. The data contain about 15,000 clones, approximately 60% of them singletons. The V gene's germline CDR1 is SGHNT and CDR2 YENEEA. The V gene lost 3 bases and the J gene lost 0 bases, with 5 bases spanning the gap. The CDR3 consists of 13 residues. Material: PBMCs, obtained before ibrutinib treatment. This clonotype was sampled from a human donor with chronic lymphocytic leukemia. The rearrangement uses TRBV11-3 and TRBJ1-1; D uncertain. CDR3: CASSFFLNTEAFF. The CDR3 DNA sequence: TGTGCCAGCAGCTTTTTTTTGAACACTGAAGCTTTCTTT.